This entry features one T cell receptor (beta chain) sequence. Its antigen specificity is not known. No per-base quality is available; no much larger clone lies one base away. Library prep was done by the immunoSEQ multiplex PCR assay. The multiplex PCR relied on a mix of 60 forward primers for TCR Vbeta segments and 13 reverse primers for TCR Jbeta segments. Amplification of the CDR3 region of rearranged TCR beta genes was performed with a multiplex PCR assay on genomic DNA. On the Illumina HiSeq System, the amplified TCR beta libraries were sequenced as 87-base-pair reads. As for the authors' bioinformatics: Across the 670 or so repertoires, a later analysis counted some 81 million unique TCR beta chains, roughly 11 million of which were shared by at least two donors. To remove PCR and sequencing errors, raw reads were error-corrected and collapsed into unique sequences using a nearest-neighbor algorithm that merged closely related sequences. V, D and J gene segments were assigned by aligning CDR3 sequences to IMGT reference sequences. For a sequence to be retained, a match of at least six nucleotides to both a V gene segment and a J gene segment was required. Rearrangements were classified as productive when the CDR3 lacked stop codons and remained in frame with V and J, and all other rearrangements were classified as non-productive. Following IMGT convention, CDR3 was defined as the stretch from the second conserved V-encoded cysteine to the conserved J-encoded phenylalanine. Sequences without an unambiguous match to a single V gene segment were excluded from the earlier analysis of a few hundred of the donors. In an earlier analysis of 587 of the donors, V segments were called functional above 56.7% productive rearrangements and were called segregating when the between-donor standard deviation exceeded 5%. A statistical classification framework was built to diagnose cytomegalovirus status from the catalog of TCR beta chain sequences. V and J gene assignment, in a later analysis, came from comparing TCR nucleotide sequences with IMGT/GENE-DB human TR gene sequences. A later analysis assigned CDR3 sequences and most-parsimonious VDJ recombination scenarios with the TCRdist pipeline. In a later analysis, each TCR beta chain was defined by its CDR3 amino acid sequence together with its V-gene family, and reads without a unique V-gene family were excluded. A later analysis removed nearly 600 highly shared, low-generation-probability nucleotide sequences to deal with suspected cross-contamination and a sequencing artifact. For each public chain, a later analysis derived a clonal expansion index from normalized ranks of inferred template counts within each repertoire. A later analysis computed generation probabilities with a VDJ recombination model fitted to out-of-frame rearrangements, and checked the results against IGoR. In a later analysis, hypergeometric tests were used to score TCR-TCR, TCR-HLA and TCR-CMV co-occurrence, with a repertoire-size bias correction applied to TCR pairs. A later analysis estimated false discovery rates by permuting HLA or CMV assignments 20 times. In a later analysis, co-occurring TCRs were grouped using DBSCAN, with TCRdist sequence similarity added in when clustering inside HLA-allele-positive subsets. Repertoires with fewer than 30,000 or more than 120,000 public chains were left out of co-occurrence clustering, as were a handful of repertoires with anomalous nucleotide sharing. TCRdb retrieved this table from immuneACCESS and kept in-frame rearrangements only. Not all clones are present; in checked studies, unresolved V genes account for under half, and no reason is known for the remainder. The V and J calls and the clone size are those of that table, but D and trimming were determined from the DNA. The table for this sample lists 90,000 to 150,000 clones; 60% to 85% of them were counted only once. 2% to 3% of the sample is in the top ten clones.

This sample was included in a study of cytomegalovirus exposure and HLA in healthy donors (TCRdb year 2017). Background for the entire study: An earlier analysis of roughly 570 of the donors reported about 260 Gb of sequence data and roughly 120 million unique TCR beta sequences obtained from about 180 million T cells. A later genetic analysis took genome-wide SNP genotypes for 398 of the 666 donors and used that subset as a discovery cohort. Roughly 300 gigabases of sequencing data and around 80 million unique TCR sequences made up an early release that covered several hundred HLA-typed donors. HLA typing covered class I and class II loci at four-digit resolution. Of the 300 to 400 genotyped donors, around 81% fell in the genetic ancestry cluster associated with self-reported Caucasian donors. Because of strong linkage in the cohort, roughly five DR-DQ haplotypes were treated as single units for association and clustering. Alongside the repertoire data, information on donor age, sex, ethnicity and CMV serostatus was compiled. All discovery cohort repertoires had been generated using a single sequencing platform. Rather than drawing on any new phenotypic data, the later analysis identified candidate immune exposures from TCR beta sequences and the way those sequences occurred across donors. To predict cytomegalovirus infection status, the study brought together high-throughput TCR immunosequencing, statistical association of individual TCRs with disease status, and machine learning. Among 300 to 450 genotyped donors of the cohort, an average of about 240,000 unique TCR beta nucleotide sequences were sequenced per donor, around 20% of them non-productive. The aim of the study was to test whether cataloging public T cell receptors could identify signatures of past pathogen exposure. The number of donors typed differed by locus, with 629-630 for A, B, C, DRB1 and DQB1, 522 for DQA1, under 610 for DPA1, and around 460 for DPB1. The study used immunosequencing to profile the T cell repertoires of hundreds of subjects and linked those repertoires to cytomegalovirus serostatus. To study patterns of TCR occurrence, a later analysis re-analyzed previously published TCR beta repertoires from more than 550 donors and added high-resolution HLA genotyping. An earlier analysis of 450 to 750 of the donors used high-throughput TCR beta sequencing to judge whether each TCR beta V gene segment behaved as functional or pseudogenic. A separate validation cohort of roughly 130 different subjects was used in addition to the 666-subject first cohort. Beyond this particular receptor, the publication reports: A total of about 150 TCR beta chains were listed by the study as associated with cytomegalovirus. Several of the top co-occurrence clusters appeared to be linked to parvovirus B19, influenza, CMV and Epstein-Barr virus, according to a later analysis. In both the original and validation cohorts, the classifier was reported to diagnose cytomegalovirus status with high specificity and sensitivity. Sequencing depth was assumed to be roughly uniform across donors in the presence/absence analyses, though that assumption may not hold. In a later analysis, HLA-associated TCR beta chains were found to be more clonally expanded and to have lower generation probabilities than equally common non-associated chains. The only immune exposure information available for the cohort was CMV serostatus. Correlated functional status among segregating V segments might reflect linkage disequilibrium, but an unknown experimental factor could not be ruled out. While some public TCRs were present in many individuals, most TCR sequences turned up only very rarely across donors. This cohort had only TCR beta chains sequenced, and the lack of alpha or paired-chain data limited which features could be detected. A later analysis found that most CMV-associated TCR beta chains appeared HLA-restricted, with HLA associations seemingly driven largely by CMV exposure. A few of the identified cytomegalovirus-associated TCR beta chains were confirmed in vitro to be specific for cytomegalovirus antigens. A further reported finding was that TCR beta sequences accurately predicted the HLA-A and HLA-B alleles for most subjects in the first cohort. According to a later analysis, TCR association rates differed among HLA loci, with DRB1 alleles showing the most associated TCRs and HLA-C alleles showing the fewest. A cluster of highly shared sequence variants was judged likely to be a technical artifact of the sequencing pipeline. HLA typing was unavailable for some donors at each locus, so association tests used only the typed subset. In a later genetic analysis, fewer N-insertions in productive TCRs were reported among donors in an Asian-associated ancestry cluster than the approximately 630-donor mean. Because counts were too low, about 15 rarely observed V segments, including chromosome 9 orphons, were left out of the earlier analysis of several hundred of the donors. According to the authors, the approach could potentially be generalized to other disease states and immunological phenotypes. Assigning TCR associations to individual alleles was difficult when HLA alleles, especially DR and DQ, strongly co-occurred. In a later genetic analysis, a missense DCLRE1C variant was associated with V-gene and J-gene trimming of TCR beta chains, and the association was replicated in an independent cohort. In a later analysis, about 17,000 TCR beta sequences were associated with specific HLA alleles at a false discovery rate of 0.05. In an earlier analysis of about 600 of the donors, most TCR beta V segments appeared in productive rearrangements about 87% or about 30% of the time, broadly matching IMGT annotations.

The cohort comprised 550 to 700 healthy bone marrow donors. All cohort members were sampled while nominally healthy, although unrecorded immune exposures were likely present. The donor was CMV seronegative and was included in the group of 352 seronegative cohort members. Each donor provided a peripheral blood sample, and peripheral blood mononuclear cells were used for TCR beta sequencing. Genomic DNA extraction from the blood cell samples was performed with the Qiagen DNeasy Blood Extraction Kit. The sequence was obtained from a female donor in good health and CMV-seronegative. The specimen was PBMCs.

The CDR3 reads as follows: CASSVPGQVGTEAFF. The nucleotide sequence reads TGTGCCAGCAGCGTCCCGGGACAGGTAGGCACTGAAGCTTTCTTT. This sequence uses TRBV5-4 and TRBJ1-1, and TRBD1 aligns with 8 junction nucleotides. From the germline V gene (reference sequence), CDR1 is SGHNT and CDR2 is YYREEE. For this chain, trimming is 4 bases at the V end and 4 bases at the J end, and the number of junction bases without a gene match is 9. The CDR3 holds 15 amino acids from the cysteine to the phenylalanine. The retained sequence is limited to the CDR3, 45 bases, with the frame set at the first base.